The 9 T cell receptor beta chains in this list originate from one sample, sequenced in a study of radiotherapy plus CTLA-4 blockade in lung cancer. Using immunoSEQ multiplex PCR, the repertoire was profiled, and TCRdb retains in-frame clones only, with some absent. Here the sample spans about 120,000 clones, roughly 80% being singletons. The material sequenced was peripheral blood, taken from a patient treated with radiotherapy plus ipilimumab. The receptors come from a human donor with non-small cell lung cancer that progressed on radiotherapy plus ipilimumab. Some clones in this sample may be carry-over from other donors' samples.

The V call is TRBV5-1, the J call TRBJ2-5, with a tentative D call TRBD2 (6 bases). The germline CDR1 and CDR2 sequences are SGHRS and YFSETQ. V was trimmed by 0 bases and J by 6 bases, leaving 9 bases between them. The CDR3 runs to 13 residues. The CDR3 reads CASSLAGGQTQYF. The CDR3 DNA follows: TGCGCCAGCAGCTTGGCCGGGGGTCAGACCCAGTACTTC. The variable domain in full, with the rest retrieved from reference TRBV5-1 and TRBJ2-5, is KAGVTQTPRYLIKTRGQQVTLSCSPISGHRSVSWYQQTPGQGLQFLFEYFSETQRNKGNFPGRFSGRQFSNSRSEMNVSTLELGDSALYLCASSLAGGQTQYFGPGTRLLVL.

This chain links TRBV9 with TRBJ2-7, with 13 positions matching TRBD2. The CDR3 is 17 residues long. V shed 0 bases and J 2 bases; nucleotides not matched to a gene: 5. Germline V gene sequence: CDR1 SGDLS, CDR2 YYNGEE. The CDR3 loop is CASSVGLAGGLAYEQYF. The CDR3 DNA sequence: TGTGCCAGCAGCGTAGGACTAGCGGGGGGTCTCGCCTACGAGCAGTACTTC.

The CDR3 here is CASKNREGSFQGNKNIQYF. DNA for the CDR3: TGTGCCAGCAAAAACAGGGAAGGTTCTTTCCAGGGGAACAAAAACATTCAGTACTTC. This chain uses TRBV28 with TRBJ2-4, with D perhaps TRBD1 (6 bases). CDR3 length: 19 amino acids. Deletions cut 7 bases from V and 3 bases from J, with 28 bases between. From germline, CDR1 is MDHEN and CDR2 SYDVKM.

V is TRBV30 and J is TRBJ1-2; D is unclear. Germline V CDR1 and CDR2: GTSNPN, SVGIG (reference sequence). Trimming removed 4 bases at V and 1 base at J, with 19 bases between. The CDR3 length is 16 residues. CDR3 protein: CAWTARAGLGNYGYTF. CDR3 DNA: TGTGCCTGGACCGCCCGGGCGGGTTTGGGTAACTATGGCTACACCTTC.

The rearrangement uses TRBV4-2 and TRBJ2-1, with 8 bases matching TRBD1. CDR1 LGHNA and CDR2 YNFKEQ come from the germline V gene. This CDR3 is built from 17 residues. The V and J ends lost 1 base and 8 bases, in that order; junction bases with no gene match: 13. The chain's CDR3 is CASSQGRAGTGRDEQFF. For the CDR3, the DNA is TGTGCCAGCAGCCAAGGTCGAGCCGGGACAGGTAGGGATGAGCAGTTCTTC.

This rearrangement joins TRBV10-3 to TRBJ1-2; 7 bases match TRBD1. The CDR3 loop spans 16 amino acids. Germline loops: CDR1 ENHRY, CDR2 SYGVKD. The ends lost 0 bases at V and 3 bases at J; junction bases unmatched: 7. CDR3 region: CAISESGGGDDYGYTF. The CDR3 DNA reads TGTGCCATCAGTGAGTCAGGGGGCGGCGACGACTATGGCTACACCTTC.

The genes are TRBV18 and TRBJ1-1; D is unclear. CDR1 and CDR2 from the germline V gene are KGHSH and LQKENI. Trimming removed 0 bases from V and 9 bases from J, with 14 bases in between. CDR3 length: 14 residues. The CDR3 reads CASSPPTVMRQAFF. For the CDR3, the DNA is TGTGCCAGCTCACCACCTACTGTTATGCGACAAGCTTTCTTT. The variable domain in full, completed from reference TRBV18 and TRBJ1-1, reads NAGVMQNPRHLVRRRGQEARLRCSPMKGHSHVYWYRQLPEEGLKFMVYLQKENIIDESGMPKERFSAEFPKEGPSILRIQQVVRGDSAAYFCASSPPTVMRQAFFGQGTRLTVV.

The chain is built from TRBV27 and TRBJ2-7, with D possibly matching TRBD1 (6 bases). There are 14 residues in the CDR3. Germline CDR1 reads MNHEY; CDR2 reads SMNVEV (reference sequence). Trimming took 6 bases from V and 1 from J, leaving 13 bases between them. The CDR3 spells CASRPNRESYEQYF. DNA of the CDR3: TGTGCCAGCAGGCCAAACAGGGAGTCCTACGAGCAGTACTTC.

This chain connects TRBV4-1 to TRBJ2-3, with 9 bases aligning to TRBD2. Germline V gene lookup returns CDR1 MGHRA and CDR2 YSYEKL. The CDR3 has 17 residues. V shed 0 bases and J 2 bases; nucleotides not matched to a gene: 6. CDR3 DNA: TGCGCCAGCAGCCAAGAAGCCCTAGCGGGGAACACAGATACGCAGTATTTT. As protein: CASSQEALAGNTDTQYF.